The clone carrying this T cell receptor beta chain was detected many times. Its antigen is not known. These data come from a study of T cells in Graves' hyperthyroidism and ophthalmopathy. Blood sampling occurred at first hyperthyroidism diagnosis, ahead of any ophthalmopathy symptoms. Study results and caveats: Ophthalmopathy was distinguished from stable hyperthyroidism by 13 V-J signatures. Peripheral blood also featured most of the thyroid clonotypes expanded above 0.001.

Trimming at V came to 9 bases and at J to 4 bases, leaving 10 bases not matched to a gene. Per the germline V gene, CDR1 is LGHDT and CDR2 is YNNKEL (reference sequence). The CDR3 spans 15 residues. TCR beta CDR3 regions were amplified from RNA transcripts. A first-round RT-PCR of the TCR CDR3 used the HTBI primer set. TCRdb re-derived calls from the multiplex PCR reads in MiXCR, one entry per CDR3 protein. In the table there are 690,000 or so distinct CDR3 sequences, roughly a sixth of which are singletons. The chain links TRBV3-1 to TRBJ1-2; 11 bases fit TRBD1. The clonotype was recovered from a woman aged 50 to 65 with Graves' hyperthyroidism that later progressed to Graves' ophthalmopathy. Sequencing was done on a sample of blood. The CDR3 coding sequence is TGTGCCAGAGAGGACAGGGGGCGTAGTCCCTATGGCTACACCTTC. Its protein is CAREDRGRSPYGYTF.